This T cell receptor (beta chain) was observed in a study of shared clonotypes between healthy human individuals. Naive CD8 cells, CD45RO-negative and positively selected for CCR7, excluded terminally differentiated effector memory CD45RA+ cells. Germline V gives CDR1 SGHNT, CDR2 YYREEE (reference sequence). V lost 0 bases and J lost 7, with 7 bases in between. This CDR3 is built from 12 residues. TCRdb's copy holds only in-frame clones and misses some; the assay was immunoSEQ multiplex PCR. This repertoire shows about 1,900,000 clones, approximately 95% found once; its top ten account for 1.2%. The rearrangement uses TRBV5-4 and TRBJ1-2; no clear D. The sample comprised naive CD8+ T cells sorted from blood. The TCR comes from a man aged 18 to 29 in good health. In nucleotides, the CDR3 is TGTGCCAGCAGCTTGGTCTTCGCTGGCTACACCTTC. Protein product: CASSLVFAGYTF.